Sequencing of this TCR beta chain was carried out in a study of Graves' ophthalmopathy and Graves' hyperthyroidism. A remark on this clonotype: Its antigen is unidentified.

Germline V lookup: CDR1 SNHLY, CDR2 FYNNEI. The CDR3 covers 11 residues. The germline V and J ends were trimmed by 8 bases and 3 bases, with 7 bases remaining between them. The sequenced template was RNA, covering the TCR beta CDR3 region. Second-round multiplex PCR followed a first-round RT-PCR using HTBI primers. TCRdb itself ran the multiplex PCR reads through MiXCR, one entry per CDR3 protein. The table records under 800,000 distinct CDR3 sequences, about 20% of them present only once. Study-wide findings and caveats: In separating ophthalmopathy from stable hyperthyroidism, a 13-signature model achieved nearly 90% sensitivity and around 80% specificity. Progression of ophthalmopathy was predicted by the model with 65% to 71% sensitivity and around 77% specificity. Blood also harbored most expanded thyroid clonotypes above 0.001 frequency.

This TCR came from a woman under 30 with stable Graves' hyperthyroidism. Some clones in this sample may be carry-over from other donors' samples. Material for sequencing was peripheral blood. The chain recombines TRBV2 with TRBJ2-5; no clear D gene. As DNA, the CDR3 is TGTGCCAGCGTTGTGGAAGAGACCCAGTACTTC. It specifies CASVVEETQYF.